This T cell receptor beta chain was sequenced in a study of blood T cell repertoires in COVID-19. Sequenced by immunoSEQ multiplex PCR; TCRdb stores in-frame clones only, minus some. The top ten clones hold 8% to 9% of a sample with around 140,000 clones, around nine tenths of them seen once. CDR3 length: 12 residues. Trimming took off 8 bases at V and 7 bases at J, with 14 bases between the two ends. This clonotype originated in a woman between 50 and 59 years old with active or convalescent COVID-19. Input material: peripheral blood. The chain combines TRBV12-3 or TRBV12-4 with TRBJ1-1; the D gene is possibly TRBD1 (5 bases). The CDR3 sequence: CASAPATGEAFF. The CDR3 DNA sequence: TGTGCCAGCGCCCCGGCTACAGGTGAAGCTTTCTTT.